This TCR beta chain was found in a study of cytotoxic CD8 clonotypes in ibrutinib-treated CLL. Study-wide context: Within the patient group, 11 were relapsed/refractory and approximately 14 treatment-naive, and 17 were IGHV unmutated.

Germline V gives CDR1 SGHRS, CDR2 YFSETQ. Trimming removed 0 bases from V and 5 bases from J; junction bases left unmatched: 8. This CDR3 spans 16 amino acids. The repertoire was sequenced with immunoSEQ multiplex PCR; TCRdb's copy has only in-frame clones and lacks some. In the table there are about 200,000 clones, about four fifths of which are singletons. The chain employs TRBV5-1 and TRBJ2-3; TRBD2 matches at 8 bases. The sequence was collected from a human donor with chronic lymphocytic leukemia. The starting material was PBMCs, obtained after 12 months of ibrutinib treatment. Written as DNA, the CDR3 is TGCGCCAGCAGCTTGGAAGCGGGGGCCCCCGGAGATACGCAGTATTTT. It is translated as CASSLEAGAPGDTQYF.